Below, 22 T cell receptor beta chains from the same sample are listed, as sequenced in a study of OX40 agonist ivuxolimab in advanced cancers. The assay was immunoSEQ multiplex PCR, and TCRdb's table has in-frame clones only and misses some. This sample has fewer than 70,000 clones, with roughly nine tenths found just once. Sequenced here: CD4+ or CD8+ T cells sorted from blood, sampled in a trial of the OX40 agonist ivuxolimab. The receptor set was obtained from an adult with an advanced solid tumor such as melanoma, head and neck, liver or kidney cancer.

The CDR3 protein is CASSFSGDEQFF. CDR3 nucleotides: TGTGCCAGCAGCTTTTCAGGGGATGAGCAGTTCTTC. The chain recombines TRBV5-4 with TRBJ2-1, with D possibly TRBD1 on 6 matching bases. Trimming pared 2 bases from V and 8 bases from J, leaving 8 bases between. The CDR3 loop spans 12 amino acids. Per the germline V gene, CDR1 is SGHNT and CDR2 is YYREEE (reference sequence).

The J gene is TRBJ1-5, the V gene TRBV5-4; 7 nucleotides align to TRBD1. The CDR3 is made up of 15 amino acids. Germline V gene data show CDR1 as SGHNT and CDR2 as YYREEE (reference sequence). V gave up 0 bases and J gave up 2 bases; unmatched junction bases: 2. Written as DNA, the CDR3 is TGTGCCAGCAGCTTGGGGGGGACAGGCAATCAGCCCCAGCATTTT. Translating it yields CASSLGGTGNQPQHF.

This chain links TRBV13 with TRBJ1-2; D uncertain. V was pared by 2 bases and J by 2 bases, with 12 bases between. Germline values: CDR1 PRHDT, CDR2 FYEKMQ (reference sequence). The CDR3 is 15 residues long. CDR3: CASSLKVLSNYGYTF. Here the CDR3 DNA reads TGTGCCAGCAGCTTAAAGGTCCTATCGAACTATGGCTACACCTTC. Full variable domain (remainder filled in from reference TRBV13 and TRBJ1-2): AAGVIQSPRHLIKEKRETATLKCYPIPRHDTVYWYQQGPGQDPQFLISFYEKMQSDKGSIPDRFSAQQFSDYHSELNMSSLELGDSALYFCASSLKVLSNYGYTFGSGTRLTVV.

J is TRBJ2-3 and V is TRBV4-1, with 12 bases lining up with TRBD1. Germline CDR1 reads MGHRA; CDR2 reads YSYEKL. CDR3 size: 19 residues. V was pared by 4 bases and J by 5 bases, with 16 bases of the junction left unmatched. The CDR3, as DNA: TGCGCCAGCAGCCTTAGCTTGGCGGGACAGGGGGCGAGTGGAGATACGCAGTATTTT. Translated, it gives CASSLSLAGQGASGDTQYF.

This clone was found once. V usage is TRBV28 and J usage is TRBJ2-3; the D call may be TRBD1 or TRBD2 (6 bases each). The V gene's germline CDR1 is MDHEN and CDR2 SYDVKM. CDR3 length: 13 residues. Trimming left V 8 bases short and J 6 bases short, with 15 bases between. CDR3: CASLKGGTDTQYF. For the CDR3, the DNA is TGTGCCAGCCTTAAGGGGGGAACGGATACGCAGTATTTT.

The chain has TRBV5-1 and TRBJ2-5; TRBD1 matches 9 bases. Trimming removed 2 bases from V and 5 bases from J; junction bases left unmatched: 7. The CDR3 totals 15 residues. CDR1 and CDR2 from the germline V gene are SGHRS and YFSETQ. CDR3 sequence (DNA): TGCGCCAGCAGCTTAGAGGGACAGGGCAGGGAGACCCAGTACTTC. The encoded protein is CASSLEGQGRETQYF.

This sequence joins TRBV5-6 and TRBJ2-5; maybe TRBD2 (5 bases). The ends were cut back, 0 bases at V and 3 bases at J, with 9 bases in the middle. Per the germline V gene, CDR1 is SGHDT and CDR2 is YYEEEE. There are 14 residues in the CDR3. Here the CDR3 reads CASSLAREKETQYF. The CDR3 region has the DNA TGTGCCAGCAGCTTGGCTAGGGAGAAAGAGACCCAGTACTTC.

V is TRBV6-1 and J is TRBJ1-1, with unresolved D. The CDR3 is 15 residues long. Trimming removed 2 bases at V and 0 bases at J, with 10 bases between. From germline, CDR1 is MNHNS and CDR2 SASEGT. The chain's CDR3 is CASSEKSGLNTEAFF. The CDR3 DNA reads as TGTGCCAGCAGTGAAAAGAGCGGATTGAACACTGAAGCTTTCTTT.

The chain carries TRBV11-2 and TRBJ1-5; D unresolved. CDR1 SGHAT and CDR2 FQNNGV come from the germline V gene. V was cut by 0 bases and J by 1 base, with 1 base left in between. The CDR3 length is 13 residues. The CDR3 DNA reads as TGTGCCAGCAGCTTAGAAAGCAATCAGCCCCAGCATTTT. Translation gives CASSLESNQPQHF. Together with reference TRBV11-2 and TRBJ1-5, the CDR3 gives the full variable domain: EAGVAQSPRYKIIEKRQSVAFWCNPISGHATLYWYQQILGQGPKLLIQFQNNGVVDDSQLPKDRFSAERLKGVDSTLKIQPAKLEDSAVYLCASSLESNQPQHFGDGTRLSIL.

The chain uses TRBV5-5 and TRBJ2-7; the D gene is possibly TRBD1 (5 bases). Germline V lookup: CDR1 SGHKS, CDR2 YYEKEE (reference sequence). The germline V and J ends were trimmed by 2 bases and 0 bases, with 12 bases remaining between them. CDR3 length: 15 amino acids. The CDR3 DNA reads TGTGCCAGCAGCTTAGGGGCAGCCCGCTCCTACGAGCAGTACTTC. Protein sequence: CASSLGAARSYEQYF.

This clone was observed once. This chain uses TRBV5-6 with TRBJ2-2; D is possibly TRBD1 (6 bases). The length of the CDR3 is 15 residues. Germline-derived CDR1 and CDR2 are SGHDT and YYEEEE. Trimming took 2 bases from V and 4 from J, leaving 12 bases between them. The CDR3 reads CASSFRSTGTGELFF. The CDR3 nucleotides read TGTGCCAGCAGCTTCCGCTCGACAGGCACCGGGGAGCTGTTTTTT.

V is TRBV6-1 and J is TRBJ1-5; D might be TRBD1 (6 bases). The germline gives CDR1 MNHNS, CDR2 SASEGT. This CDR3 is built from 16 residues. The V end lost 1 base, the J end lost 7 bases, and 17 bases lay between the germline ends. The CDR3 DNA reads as TGTGCCAGCAGTGAAGGATTTACAGGGCCCGGGCAGCCCCAGCATTTT. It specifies CASSEGFTGPGQPQHF.

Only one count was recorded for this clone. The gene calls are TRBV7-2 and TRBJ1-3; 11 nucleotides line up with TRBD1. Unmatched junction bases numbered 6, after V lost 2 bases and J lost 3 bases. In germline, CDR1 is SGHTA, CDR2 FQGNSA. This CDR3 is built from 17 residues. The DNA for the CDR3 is TGTGCCAGCAGCTTATCAGCGGACAGGGGGCTTGGAAACACCATATATTTT. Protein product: CASSLSADRGLGNTIYF.

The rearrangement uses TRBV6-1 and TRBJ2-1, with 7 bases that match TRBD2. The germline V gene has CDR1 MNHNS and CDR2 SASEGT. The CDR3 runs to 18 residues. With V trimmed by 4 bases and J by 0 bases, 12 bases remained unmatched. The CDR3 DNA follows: TGTGCCAGCAGTGCGCAGCCCGGGACTACGGGCTCCTACAATGAGCAGTTCTTC. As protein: CASSAQPGTTGSYNEQFF.

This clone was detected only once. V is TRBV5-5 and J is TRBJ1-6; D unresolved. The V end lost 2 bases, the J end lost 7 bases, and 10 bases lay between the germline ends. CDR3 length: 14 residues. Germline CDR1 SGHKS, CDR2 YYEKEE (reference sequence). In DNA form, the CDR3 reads TGTGCCAGCAGCTTAACCCAGCGGAATTCACCCCTCCACTTT. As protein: CASSLTQRNSPLHF.

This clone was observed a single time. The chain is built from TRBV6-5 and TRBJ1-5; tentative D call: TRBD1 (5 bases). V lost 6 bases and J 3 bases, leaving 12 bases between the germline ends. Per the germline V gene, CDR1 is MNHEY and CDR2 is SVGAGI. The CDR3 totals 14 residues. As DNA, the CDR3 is TGTGCCAGCAGACCCGACAGTACCAATCAGCCCCAGCATTTT. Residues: CASRPDSTNQPQHF.

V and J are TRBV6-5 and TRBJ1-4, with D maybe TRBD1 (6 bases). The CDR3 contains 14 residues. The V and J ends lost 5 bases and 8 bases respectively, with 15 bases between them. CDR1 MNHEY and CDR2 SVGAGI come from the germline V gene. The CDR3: CASSIRGVGEKLFF. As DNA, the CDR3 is TGTGCCAGCAGTATCAGGGGTGTTGGGGAAAAACTGTTTTTT.

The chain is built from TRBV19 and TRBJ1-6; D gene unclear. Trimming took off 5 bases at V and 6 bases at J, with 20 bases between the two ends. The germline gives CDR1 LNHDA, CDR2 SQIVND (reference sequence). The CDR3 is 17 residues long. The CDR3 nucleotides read TGTGCCAGTAGTCTAGTTTCCCGGACGTTTGGTAATTCACCCCTCCACTTT. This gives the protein CASSLVSRTFGNSPLHF.

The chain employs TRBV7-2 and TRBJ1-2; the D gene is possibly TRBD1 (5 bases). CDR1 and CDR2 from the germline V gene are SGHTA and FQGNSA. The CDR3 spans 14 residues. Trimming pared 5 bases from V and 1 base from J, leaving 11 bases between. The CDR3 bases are TGTGCCAGCAGCGCAGGCCAGGGTAACTATGGCTACACCTTC. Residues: CASSAGQGNYGYTF.

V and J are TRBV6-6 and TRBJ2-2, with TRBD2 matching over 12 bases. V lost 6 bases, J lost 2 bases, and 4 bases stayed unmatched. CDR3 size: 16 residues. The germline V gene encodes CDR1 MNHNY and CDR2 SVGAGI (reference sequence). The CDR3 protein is CASRLAGGINTGELFF. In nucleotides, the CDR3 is TGTGCCAGCAGACTAGCGGGGGGTATAAACACCGGGGAGCTGTTTTTT.

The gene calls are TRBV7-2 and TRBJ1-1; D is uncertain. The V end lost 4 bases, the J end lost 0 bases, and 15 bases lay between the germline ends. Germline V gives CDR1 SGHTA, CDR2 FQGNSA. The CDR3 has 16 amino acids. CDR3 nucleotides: TGTGCCAGCAGCTCCCAACGAAGGGCCATGAACACTGAAGCTTTCTTT. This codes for CASSSQRRAMNTEAFF.

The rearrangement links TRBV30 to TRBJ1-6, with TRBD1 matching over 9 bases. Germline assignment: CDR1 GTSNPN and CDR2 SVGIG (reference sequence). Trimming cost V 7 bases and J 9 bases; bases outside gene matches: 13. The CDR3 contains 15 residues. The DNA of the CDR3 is TGTGCCTCAAGTACCCCCGGGACAGGGAGTTCACCCCTCCACTTT. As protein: CASSTPGTGSSPLHF.